Listed below are T cell receptor beta chains from one sample, sequenced in a study of T-cell reconstitution after alpha-beta-depleted transplantation in children. Using its own MiXCR run on the PCR reads, TCRdb lists one record per CDR3 protein. The sample consists of roughly 200,000 distinct CDR3 sequences, under 9.5% of them appearing once. The specimen was PBMCs from the stem cell graft donor, collected from the stem cell graft. The source is a human donor who donated a stem cell graft to a child with acute lymphoblastic leukemia. Each CDR3 is given with its conserved first and last residue. A D gene is named only where the DNA matches it firmly. Clone size appears in some rows only: once, few, many, or a class for an expanded clone.

TRBV15,-,TRBD1,TRBJ2-7,CATSVRWDRPYEQYF,TGTGCCACCAGCGTAAGATGGGACAGACCCTACGAGCAGTACTTC
TRBV24-1,-,TRBD1,TRBJ2-2,CATSDPGQGKTGELFF,TGTGCCACCAGTGATCCCGGACAGGGGAAGACCGGGGAGCTGTTTTTT
TRBV12-3/TRBV12-4,few,-,TRBJ2-1,CASSPNSGEQFF,TGTGCCAGCAGTCCTAACTCTGGTGAGCAGTTCTTC
TRBV29-1,-,-,TRBJ2-1,CSVESRSYNEQFF,TGCAGCGTTGAATCACGCTCCTACAATGAGCAGTTCTTC
TRBV5-4,few,TRBD1,TRBJ1-1,CASSRDRGHTEAFF,TGTGCCAGCAGTCGGGACAGGGGGCACACTGAAGCTTTCTTT
TRBV6-2/TRBV6-3,few,TRBD1,TRBJ2-1,CASSHRQGGYNEQFF,TGTGCCAGCAGTCACAGACAGGGCGGTTACAATGAGCAGTTCTTC
TRBV20-1,few,TRBD2,TRBJ2-1,CSARGASGGAEYNEQFF,TGCAGTGCTAGAGGGGCTAGCGGGGGGGCGGAATACAATGAGCAGTTCTTC
TRBV4-2,-,-,TRBJ1-4,CASSQEGTGRLFF,TGTGCCAGCAGCCAAGAGGGGACCGGGAGACTGTTTTTT
TRBV3-1,many,TRBD2,TRBJ2-1,CASSQSRGGFNEQFF,TGTGCCAGCAGCCAATCACGGGGGGGCTTCAATGAGCAGTTCTTC
TRBV3-1,few,TRBD1,TRBJ1-4,CASSPDRAIEKLFF,TGTGCCAGCAGCCCGGACAGGGCCATCGAAAAACTGTTTTTT
TRBV5-5,many,-,TRBJ1-6,CASSPSPMARGNSPLHF,TGTGCCAGCAGCCCCAGTCCGATGGCCAGGGGTAATTCACCCCTCCACTTT
TRBV29-1,many,TRBD1,TRBJ1-1,CSVSTGTGVTEAFF,TGCAGCGTTTCGACCGGGACAGGGGTCACTGAAGCTTTCTTT
TRBV29-1,-,-,TRBJ2-4,CSVVFSGVGQYF,TGCAGCGTTGTCTTCTCCGGGGTGGGTCAGTACTTC
TRBV11-2,many,-,TRBJ2-5,CASSLQGLVVKETQYF,TGTGCCAGCAGCTTACAGGGTTTAGTAGTCAAAGAGACCCAGTACTTC
TRBV6-5,-,-,TRBJ2-7,CASSYSKPGPTQYEQYF,TGTGCCAGCAGTTACTCGAAACCGGGCCCCACCCAATACGAGCAGTACTTC
TRBV20-1,few,-,TRBJ2-7,CSASRGTSEQYF,TGCAGTGCTAGCCGCGGGACCTCCGAGCAGTACTTC
TRBV27,-,TRBD1,TRBJ2-7,CASSLTGAQYEQYF,TGTGCCAGCAGTTTAACAGGGGCCCAGTACGAGCAGTACTTC
TRBV3-1,-,-,TRBJ1-5,CASSQQGNQPQHF,TGTGCCAGCAGCCAACAGGGAAATCAGCCCCAGCATTTT
TRBV5-1,many,-,TRBJ1-2,CASSLPGGVYGYTF,TGCGCCAGCAGCTTGCCCGGGGGCGTCTATGGCTACACCTTC
TRBV6-7,few,-,TRBJ2-2,CASSYRQGNTGELFF,TGTGCCAGCAGTTATCGGCAGGGTAACACCGGGGAGCTGTTTTTT
TRBV20-1,-,TRBD1,TRBJ1-5,CSARAGTVNQPQHF,TGCAGTGCTAGAGCGGGGACAGTCAATCAGCCCCAGCATTTT
TRBV5-8,few,TRBD1,TRBJ2-7,CASSLQGALSEQYF,TGTGCCAGCAGTTTACAGGGGGCGCTCTCCGAGCAGTACTTC
TRBV4-1,-,TRBD1,TRBJ2-5,CASSLPGQQQETQYF,TGCGCCAGCAGCCTCCCGGGACAGCAACAAGAGACCCAGTACTTC
TRBV5-5,-,-,TRBJ1-2,CASSLAMSYGYPF,TGTGCCAGCAGCTTGGCCATGTCTTATGGCTACCCCTTC
TRBV27,many,-,TRBJ2-6,CASRGVAGPNVLTF,TGTGCCAGCAGAGGAGTGGCGGGACCCAACGTCCTGACTTTC
TRBV5-1,many,-,TRBJ2-5,CASHPIAGVETQYF,TGCGCCAGCCACCCCATTGCAGGAGTGGAGACCCAGTACTTC
TRBV4-2,few,-,TRBJ2-7,CASSQAAAASYEQYF,TGTGCCAGCAGCCAAGCGGCGGCCGCTTCCTACGAGCAGTACTTC
TRBV4-1,many,-,TRBJ1-1,CASSQVGTNTEAFF,TGCGCCAGCAGCCAAGTGGGGACGAACACTGAAGCTTTCTTT
TRBV12-3/TRBV12-4,-,-,TRBJ2-7,CASSLRGLDEQYF,TGTGCCAGCAGTCTTAGGGGGTTGGACGAGCAGTACTTC
TRBV19,few,TRBD1,TRBJ2-7,CATTDRGYEQYF,TGTGCCACTACGGACAGGGGGTACGAGCAGTACTTC
TRBV11-2,-,-,TRBJ2-1,CASTEIWTAYNEQFF,TGTGCCAGCACCGAAATCTGGACAGCTTACAATGAGCAGTTCTTC
TRBV5-4,few,-,TRBJ2-2,CASSSYPGELFF,TGTGCCAGCAGCTCATACCCCGGGGAGCTGTTTTTT
TRBV19,few,-,TRBJ1-1,CASSIIWGMNTEAFF,TGTGCCAGTAGTATTATTTGGGGGATGAACACTGAAGCTTTCTTT
TRBV12-3/TRBV12-4,many,-,TRBJ2-7,CASSIRQGDEQYF,TGTGCCAGCAGTATCCGGCAGGGCGACGAGCAGTACTTC
TRBV11-2,-,-,TRBJ2-1,CASSFGARGNEQFF,TGTGCCAGCAGCTTCGGAGCACGGGGCAATGAGCAGTTCTTC
TRBV29-1,many,-,TRBJ2-7,CSVAQGLGDEQYF,TGCAGCGTTGCCCAGGGGCTAGGCGACGAGCAGTACTTC
TRBV3-1,few,-,TRBJ2-2,CASSQDLGARRLFF,TGTGCCAGCAGCCAAGATCTTGGGGCCCGTCGGCTGTTTTTT
TRBV3-1,many,-,TRBJ1-2,CASSLLNSYGYTF,TGTGCCAGCAGCCTCTTGAACAGCTATGGCTACACCTTC
TRBV7-9,-,-,TRBJ1-4,CSSSLGPGEKLFF,TGTTCCAGCAGCTTGGGACCTGGGGAAAAACTGTTTTTT
TRBV24-1,many,-,TRBJ2-3,CATRAGRQNTDTQYF,TGTGCCACCAGGGCCGGGCGCCAAAACACAGATACGCAGTATTTT
TRBV29-1,-,TRBD1,TRBJ1-4,CSVVDRGNEKLFF,TGCAGCGTTGTCGACAGGGGAAATGAAAAACTGTTTTTT
TRBV5-1,many,-,TRBJ1-2,CASSADPGTPYGYTF,TGCGCCAGCAGCGCCGACCCCGGGACGCCCTATGGCTACACCTTC
TRBV5-5,many,-,TRBJ2-1,CASSFEGGLSYNEQFF,TGTGCCAGCAGCTTTGAGGGGGGGTTATCCTACAATGAGCAGTTCTTC
TRBV6-5,many,TRBD1,TRBJ1-4,CASSYTGQGEYEKLFF,TGTGCCAGCAGTTACACCGGACAGGGAGAGTATGAAAAACTGTTTTTT
TRBV5-1,many,-,TRBJ2-5,CASSPGLSGPETQYF,TGCGCCAGCAGCCCTGGCCTTAGCGGACCAGAGACCCAGTACTTC
TRBV5-1,few,-,TRBJ2-5,CASRVGSQETQYF,TGCGCCAGCAGGGTTGGAAGCCAAGAGACCCAGTACTTC
TRBV27,-,TRBD2,TRBJ2-1,CASSKPRTSGGPNEQFF,TGTGCCAGCAGTAAACCCAGGACTAGCGGGGGGCCCAATGAGCAGTTCTTC
TRBV18,-,-,TRBJ2-3,CASSPPSGDTQYF,TGTGCCAGCTCACCACCGTCGGGAGATACGCAGTATTTT
TRBV5-5,-,TRBD1,TRBJ2-5,CASSLSGTGSQETQYF,TGTGCCAGCAGCTTGTCCGGGACAGGGTCTCAAGAGACCCAGTACTTC
TRBV29-1,few,TRBD1,TRBJ1-4,CSSTGTGSEKLFF,TGCAGCTCAACCGGGACAGGTAGTGAAAAACTGTTTTTT
TRBV5-5,many,TRBD1,TRBJ1-1,CASSFTGAGVTEAFF,TGTGCCAGCAGCTTTACAGGGGCGGGGGTCACTGAAGCTTTCTTT
TRBV27,many,-,TRBJ2-7,CASSSRQVTYEQYF,TGTGCCAGCAGTTCCAGACAGGTTACCTACGAGCAGTACTTC
TRBV7-2,few,-,TRBJ2-7,CASSLLMGEQYF,TGTGCCAGCAGCTTACTAATGGGCGAGCAGTACTTC
TRBV7-8,-,-,TRBJ1-4,CASSLNGQLTTNEKLFF,TGTGCCAGCAGCTTAAATGGGCAGCTTACAACTAATGAAAAACTGTTTTTT
TRBV5-1,few,-,TRBJ2-5,CASSLKASLETQYF,TGCGCCAGCAGCTTGAAAGCTAGTCTGGAGACCCAGTACTTC
TRBV27,few,-,TRBJ2-7,CASSLGEQYF,TGTGCCAGCAGTTTGGGCGAGCAGTACTTC
TRBV6-1,many,-,TRBJ1-5,CASSDNRVPNQPQHF,TGTGCCAGCAGTGACAACAGGGTCCCCAACCAGCCCCAGCATTTT